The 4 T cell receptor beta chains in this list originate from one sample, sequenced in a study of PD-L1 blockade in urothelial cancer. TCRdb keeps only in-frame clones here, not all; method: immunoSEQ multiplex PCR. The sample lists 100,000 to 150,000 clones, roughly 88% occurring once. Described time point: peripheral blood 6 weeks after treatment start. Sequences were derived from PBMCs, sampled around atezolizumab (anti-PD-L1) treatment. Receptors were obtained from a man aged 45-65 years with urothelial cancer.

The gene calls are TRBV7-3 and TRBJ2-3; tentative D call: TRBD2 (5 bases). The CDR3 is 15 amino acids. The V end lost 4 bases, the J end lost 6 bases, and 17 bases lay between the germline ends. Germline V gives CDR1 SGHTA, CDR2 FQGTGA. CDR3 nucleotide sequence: TGTGCCAGCAGCTCGGCCCCTGCGGGTCCTGATACGCAGTATTTT. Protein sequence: CASSSAPAGPDTQYF.

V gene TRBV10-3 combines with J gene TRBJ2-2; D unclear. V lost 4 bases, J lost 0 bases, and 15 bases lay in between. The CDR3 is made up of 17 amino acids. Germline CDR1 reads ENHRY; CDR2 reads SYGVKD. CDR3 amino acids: CAISAPPMTPNTGELFF. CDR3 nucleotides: TGTGCCATCAGTGCCCCCCCCATGACTCCGAACACCGGGGAGCTGTTTTTT.

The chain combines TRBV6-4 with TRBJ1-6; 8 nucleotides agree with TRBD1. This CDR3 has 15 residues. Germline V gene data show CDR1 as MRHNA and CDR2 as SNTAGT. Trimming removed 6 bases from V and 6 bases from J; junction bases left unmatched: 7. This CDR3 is CASSKDRGSNSPLHF. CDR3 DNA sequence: TGTGCCAGCAGCAAAGACAGGGGAAGTAATTCACCCCTCCACTTT.

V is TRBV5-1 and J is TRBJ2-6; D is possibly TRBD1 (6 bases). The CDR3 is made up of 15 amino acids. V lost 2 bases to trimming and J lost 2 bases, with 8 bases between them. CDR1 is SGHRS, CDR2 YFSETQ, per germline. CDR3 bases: TGCGCCAGCAGCTTCACAGGGCCTGGGGCCAACGTCCTGACTTTC. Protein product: CASSFTGPGANVLTF.